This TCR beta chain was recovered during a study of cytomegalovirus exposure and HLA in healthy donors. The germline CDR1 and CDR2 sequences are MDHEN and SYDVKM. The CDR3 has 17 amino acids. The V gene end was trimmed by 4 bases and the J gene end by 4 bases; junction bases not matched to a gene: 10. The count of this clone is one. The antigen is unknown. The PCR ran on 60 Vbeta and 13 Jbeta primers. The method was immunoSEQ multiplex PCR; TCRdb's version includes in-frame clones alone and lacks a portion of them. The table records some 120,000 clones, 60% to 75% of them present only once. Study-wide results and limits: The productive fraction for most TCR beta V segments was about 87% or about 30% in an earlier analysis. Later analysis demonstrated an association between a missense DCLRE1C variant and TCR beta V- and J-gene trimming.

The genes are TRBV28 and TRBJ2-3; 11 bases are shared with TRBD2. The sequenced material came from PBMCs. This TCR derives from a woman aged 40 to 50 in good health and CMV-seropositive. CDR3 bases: TGTGCCAGCAGTTCCCCGGGGGTAGCGGGGGGGTCAGATACGCAGTATTTT. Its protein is CASSSPGVAGGSDTQYF.